This TCR beta chain was observed in a study of CXCR3-negative and CXCR3-positive naive CD8 T cells (dated by TCRdb to 2018 to 2020). Notes on the research overall: Some 130 million TRB reads were obtained in total, roughly 1.5 +/- 0.3 million reads per library. TRBV-TRBJ cluster analysis included naive subsets from about 5 donors and memory cells from 3 donors. Data from fewer than 12 donors, pooled across two independent experiments, went into the diversity and physicochemical repertoire analyses. Study-wide conclusions, independent of this receptor: Because CXCR3 expression was partially decreased after cryopreservation, freshly isolated PBMCs were used for most assays. Because surface CD5, which has been linked to self-reactivity in mice, was comparable between naive subsets, TCR interaction strength was also inferred from TRB CDR3 physicochemical properties. Repertoire diversity was comparably high in both naive subsets but much lower in memory CD8+ T cells. TRB CDR3s from CXCR3-positive naive cells showed higher hydrophobicity (lower Kidera factor 4), lower energy, and higher strength and volume indices than CXCR3-negative naive cells. Naive CXCR3-negative and CXCR3-positive cells from the same donor showed similar TRBV-TRBJ usage, whereas memory cells showed distinct patterns.

For each CD8+ T cell subset, flow sorting was done in triplicate, and roughly 330,000 cells per subset went directly into RLT lysis buffer. Naive CD8+ T cells were defined stringently as CD45RO-CCR7+CD27+CD95- to exclude memory contaminants. Peripheral blood mononuclear cells were isolated from buffy coats using standard density gradient centrifugation. Naive CXCR3-negative and CXCR3-positive CD8+ T cells were flow-sorted using a FACSAria III. Total RNA was extracted from sorted cells with an RNeasy Mini Kit. The CDR3 runs 13 amino acids, cysteine and phenylalanine included. No DNA was logged. CDR1 and CDR2, looked up from the germline V gene, are SNHLY and FYNNEI. A remark on this clonotype: Its target antigen remains unknown.

The data were produced on a NextSeq 550. The Human TCR Profiling Kit (MiLaboratory) was used to prepare UMI-labeled 5' RACE TRB cDNA libraries. cDNA synthesis used the entire amount of extracted RNA, and PCR amplification then used the entire amount of cDNA produced. Libraries were prepared in parallel using an identical number of PCR cycles. As for the original processing: MIGEC and MiXCR extracted about 54,000 +/- 9,700 unique UMI-labeled TRB cDNA molecules per library, requiring at least two reads per UMI. An average of approximately 40,000 +/- 10,000 functional in-frame TRB CDR3 nucleotide clonotypes without stop codons was found per library. After downsampling to 5000 UMI-labeled TRB molecules per sample, diversity metrics such as normalized Shannon-Wiener and Chao1 were calculated in VDJtools. VDJtools computed clonotype-size-weighted physicochemical properties of the central five CDR3 residues: interaction energy, strength, volume and Kidera factor 4. One entry per CDR3 protein sequence results from the TCRdb reprocessing of the reads, with DNA left out. The V and J calls come from TCRdb's annotation, not from the publication. This sample's records show 75,000 to 90,000 distinct CDR3 sequences. Clones ranked in the top ten supply roughly 0.64% of the sample.

Rearrangement joined TRBV2 to TRBJ2-5. Source material: naive CXCR3+ CD8+ T cells from blood. The cell subset or site label for this specimen denotes: CD45RO-CCR7+CD27+CD95- naive CD8+ T cells expressing CXCR3 (TNR3+). This sequence originates from a human donor in good health. Some clones in this sample may be carry-over from other donors' samples. The CDR3 amino acid sequence is: CASMEGMRETQYF.